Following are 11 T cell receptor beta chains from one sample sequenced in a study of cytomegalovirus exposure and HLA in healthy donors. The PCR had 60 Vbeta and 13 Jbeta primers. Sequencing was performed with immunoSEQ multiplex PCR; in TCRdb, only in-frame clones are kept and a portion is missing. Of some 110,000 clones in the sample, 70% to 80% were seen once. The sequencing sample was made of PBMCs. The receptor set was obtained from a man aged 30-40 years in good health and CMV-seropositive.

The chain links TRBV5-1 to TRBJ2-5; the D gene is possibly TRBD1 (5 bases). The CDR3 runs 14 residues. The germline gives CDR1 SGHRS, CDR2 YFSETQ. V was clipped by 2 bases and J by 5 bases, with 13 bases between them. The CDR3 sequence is CASSFQGTQETQYF. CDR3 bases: TGCGCCAGCAGCTTCCAGGGCACCCAGGAGACCCAGTACTTC.

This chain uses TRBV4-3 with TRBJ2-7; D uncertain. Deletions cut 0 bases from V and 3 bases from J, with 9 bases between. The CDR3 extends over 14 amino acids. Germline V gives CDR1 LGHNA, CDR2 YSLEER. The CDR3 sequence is CASSQEVAYYEQYF. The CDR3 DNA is TGCGCCAGCAGCCAAGAGGTCGCGTACTACGAGCAGTACTTC.

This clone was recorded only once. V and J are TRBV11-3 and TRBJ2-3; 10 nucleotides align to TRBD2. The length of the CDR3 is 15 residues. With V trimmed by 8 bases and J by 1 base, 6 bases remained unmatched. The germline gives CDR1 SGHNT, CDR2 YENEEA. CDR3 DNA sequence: TGTGCCAGCCAACGCGGGACTAGCGGCACAGATACGCAGTATTTT. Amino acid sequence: CASQRGTSGTDTQYF.

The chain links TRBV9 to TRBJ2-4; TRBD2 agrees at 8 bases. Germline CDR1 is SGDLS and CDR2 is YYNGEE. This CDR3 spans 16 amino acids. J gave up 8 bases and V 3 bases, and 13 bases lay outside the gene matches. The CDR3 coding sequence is TGTGCCAGCAGCGGATTGACCGGGAGGGCCGGAGACATTCAGTACTTC. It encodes CASSGLTGRAGDIQYF. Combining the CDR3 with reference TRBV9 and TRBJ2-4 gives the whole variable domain DSGVTQTPKHLITATGQRVTLRCSPRSGDLSVYWYQQSLDQGLQFLIQYYNGEERAKGNILERFSAQQFPDLHSELNLSSLELGDSALYFCASSGLTGRAGDIQYFGAGTRLSVL.

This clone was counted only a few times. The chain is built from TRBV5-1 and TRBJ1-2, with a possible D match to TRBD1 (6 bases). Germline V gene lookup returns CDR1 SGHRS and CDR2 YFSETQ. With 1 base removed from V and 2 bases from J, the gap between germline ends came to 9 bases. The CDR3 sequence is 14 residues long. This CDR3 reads CASSLMDSNYGYTF. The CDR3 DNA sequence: TGCGCCAGCAGCTTGATGGACAGCAACTATGGCTACACCTTC.

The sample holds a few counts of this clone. As DNA, the CDR3 is TGTGCCAGCAGCTTTAGACAGGGCGGAGATACGCAGTATTTT. This gives the protein CASSFRQGGDTQYF. This rearrangement joins TRBV27 to TRBJ2-3, with 7 bases matching TRBD1. J gave up 5 bases and V 6 bases, and 8 bases lay outside the gene matches. The CDR3 runs 14 residues. Per germline, CDR1 MNHEY and CDR2 SMNVEV (reference sequence).

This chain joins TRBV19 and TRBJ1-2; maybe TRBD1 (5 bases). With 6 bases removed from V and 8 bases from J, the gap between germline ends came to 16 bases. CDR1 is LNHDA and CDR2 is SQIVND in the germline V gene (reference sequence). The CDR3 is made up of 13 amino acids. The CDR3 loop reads CASRSFGGDGYTF. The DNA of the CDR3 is TGTGCCAGTAGATCTTTCGGCGGGGACGGCTACACCTTC.

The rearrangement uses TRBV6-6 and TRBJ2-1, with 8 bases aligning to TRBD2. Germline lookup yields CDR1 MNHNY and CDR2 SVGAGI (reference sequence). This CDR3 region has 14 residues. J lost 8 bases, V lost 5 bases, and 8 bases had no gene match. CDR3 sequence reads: CASSRRGGLDEQFF. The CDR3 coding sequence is TGTGCCAGCAGTCGACGGGGGGGCCTCGATGAGCAGTTCTTC.

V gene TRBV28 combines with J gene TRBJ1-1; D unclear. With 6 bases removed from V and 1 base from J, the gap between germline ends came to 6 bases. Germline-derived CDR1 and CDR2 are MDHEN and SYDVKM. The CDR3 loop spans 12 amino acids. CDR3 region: CASSVRNTEAFF. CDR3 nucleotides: TGTGCCAGCAGCGTCAGGAACACTGAAGCTTTCTTT. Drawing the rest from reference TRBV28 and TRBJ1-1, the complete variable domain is DVKVTQSSRYLVKRTGEKVFLECVQDMDHENMFWYRQDPGLGLRLIYFSYDVKMKEKGDIPEGYSVSREKKERFSLILESASTNQTSMYLCASSVRNTEAFFGQGTRLTVV.

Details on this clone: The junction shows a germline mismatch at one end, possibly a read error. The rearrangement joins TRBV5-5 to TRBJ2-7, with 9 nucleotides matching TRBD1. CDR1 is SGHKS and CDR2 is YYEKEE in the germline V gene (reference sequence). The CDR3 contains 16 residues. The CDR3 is CASSREPGQGYYGQYF. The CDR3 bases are TGTGCCAGCAGCAGGGAACCGGGACAGGGTTATTACGGGCAGTACTTC.

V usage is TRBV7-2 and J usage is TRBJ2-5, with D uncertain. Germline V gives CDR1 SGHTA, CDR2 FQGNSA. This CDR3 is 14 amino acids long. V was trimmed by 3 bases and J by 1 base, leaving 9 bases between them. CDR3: CASSFQASQETQYF. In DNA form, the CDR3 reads TGTGCCAGCAGCTTCCAGGCTTCCCAAGAGACCCAGTACTTC.